These T cell receptor beta chains were read from a single sample in a study of identical twins. TCRdb re-called the 5' RACE reads with MiXCR, one entry per CDR3 protein. The profile shows about 100,000 distinct CDR3 sequences, 5.9% of them singletons. The sample taken for sequencing was memory T cells sorted from blood. The source is a woman aged 50 to 60 in good health. CDR3s include the opening cysteine and the closing phenylalanine or tryptophan. A D gene is named only where the DNA matches it firmly. Only part of the rows carry a size: once, few, many, or a class if the clone is expanded.

NA,TRBV15,many,TRBJ2-2,CATSRDLVFGGELFF,TGTGCCACCAGCAGAGATCTGGTGTTTGGCGGGGAGCTGTTTTTT
NA,TRBV7-8,few,TRBJ2-3,CASSSRVVRTDTQYF,TGTGCCAGCAGCTCCAGGGTGGTCCGGACAGATACGCAGTATTTT
NA,TRBV7-6,many,TRBJ2-1,CASSLGQGEGSGNEQFF,TGTGCCAGCAGCTTAGGGCAGGGGGAGGGATCGGGTAATGAGCAGTTCTTC
NA,TRBV3-1,many,TRBJ2-1,CASSQLGNEQFF,TGTGCCAGCAGCCAACTGGGGAATGAGCAGTTCTTC
NA,TRBV23-1,NA,TRBJ2-4,CASEGKNIQYF,TGCGCCAGCGAAGGGAAAAACATTCAGTACTTC
NA,TRBV3-1,many,TRBJ2-5,CASSRGSTHHYQETQYF,TGTGCCAGTTCCAGGGGCAGTACTCACCACTACCAAGAGACCCAGTACTTC
NA,TRBV14,many,TRBJ1-4,CASSQRQGTRANEKLFF,TGTGCCAGCAGCCAGCGTCAGGGAACGCGGGCTAATGAAAAACTGTTTTTT
NA,TRBV7-3,many,TRBJ2-1,CASSPHLAGTYNEQFF,TGTGCCAGCAGCCCCCACTTGGCGGGAACCTACAATGAGCAGTTCTTC
TRBD2,TRBV10-3,many,TRBJ2-1,CATGTSGRENEQFF,TGTGCCACCGGGACTAGCGGGAGAGAAAATGAGCAGTTCTTC
TRBD1,TRBV6-2/TRBV6-3,many,TRBJ2-1,CASNQQGPYNEQFF,TGTGCCAGCAACCAACAGGGGCCCTACAATGAGCAGTTCTTC
TRBD1,TRBV12-3/TRBV12-4,many,TRBJ2-2,CASSYADRGTGELFF,TGTGCCAGCAGTTACGCGGACAGGGGTACCGGGGAGCTGTTTTTT
TRBD1,TRBV5-5,many,TRBJ1-2,CASSTAGQGALGYTF,TGTGCCAGCAGCACCGCAGGACAGGGGGCTTTAGGCTACACCTTC
NA,TRBV21-1,many,TRBJ2-1,CASSTTEGRRLTYNEQFF,TGTGCCAGCAGCACGACTGAGGGAAGGAGGTTGACCTACAATGAGCAGTTCTTC
TRBD1,TRBV29-1,many,TRBJ1-2,CSVGNRGSGYTF,TGCAGCGTGGGAAACAGGGGGAGCGGCTACACCTTC
NA,TRBV28,many,TRBJ2-3,CASREAGDTQYF,TGTGCCAGCAGAGAAGCAGGAGATACGCAGTATTTT
TRBD2,TRBV19,many,TRBJ2-3,CASSIDRTTSGRPDTQYF,TGTGCCAGTAGTATAGATCGGACGACTAGCGGGAGGCCAGATACGCAGTATTTT
NA,TRBV20-1,few,TRBJ2-3,CSARGSGRGGTDTQYF,TGCAGTGCTAGAGGGTCCGGCAGGGGTGGAACAGATACGCAGTATTTT
NA,TRBV20-1,many,TRBJ2-1,CSARATHGNEQFF,TGCAGTGCTAGAGCCACCCACGGAAATGAGCAGTTCTTC
TRBD1,TRBV7-8,NA,TRBJ1-1,CASTRDRVSTEAFF,TGTGCCAGCACCCGGGACAGGGTGTCCACTGAAGCTTTCTTT
NA,TRBV19,many,TRBJ1-1,CASSISSNTEAFF,TGTGCCAGTAGTATATCCAGTAACACTGAAGCTTTCTTT
NA,TRBV12-3/TRBV12-4,many,TRBJ2-5,CASSILSRKKETQYF,TGTGCCAGCAGCATTCTCTCTCGGAAAAAAGAGACCCAGTACTTC
NA,TRBV6-1,NA,TRBJ1-5,CASSGEGRNQPQHF,TGTGCCAGCAGCGGGGAGGGCCGTAATCAGCCCCAGCATTTT
NA,TRBV29-1,NA,TRBJ2-1,CSVEARESVANEQFF,TGCAGCGTTGAGGCCAGGGAATCAGTGGCGAATGAGCAGTTCTTC
NA,TRBV24-1,many,TRBJ2-1,CATSAGTPVGEQFF,TGTGCCACCAGTGCCGGGACTCCAGTAGGTGAGCAGTTCTTC
NA,TRBV7-2,many,TRBJ2-2,CASSLVGWELFF,TGTGCCAGCAGCTTAGTCGGGTGGGAGCTGTTTTTT
NA,TRBV4-1,many,TRBJ1-5,CASSQGPTGSSNQPQHF,TGCGCCAGCAGCCAAGGACCTACAGGGAGTAGCAATCAGCCCCAGCATTTT
NA,TRBV2,many,TRBJ2-3,CASGSTDTQYF,TGTGCCAGTGGAAGCACAGATACGCAGTATTTT
TRBD2,TRBV11-3,many,TRBJ2-5,CASSKPGLAWETQYF,TGTGCCAGCAGCAAACCGGGACTAGCTTGGGAGACCCAGTACTTC
TRBD1,TRBV2,NA,TRBJ2-1,CASSNRGYNEQFF,TGTGCCAGCAGTAACAGGGGTTACAATGAGCAGTTCTTC
TRBD1,TRBV10-3,many,TRBJ1-1,CAISRDSLQGAFF,TGTGCCATCAGTCGGGACAGCCTCCAAGGGGCTTTCTTT
NA,TRBV10-2,many,TRBJ1-1,CASSEPASANTEAFF,TGCGCCAGCAGTGAGCCGGCGTCAGCAAACACTGAAGCTTTCTTT
TRBD1,TRBV30,few,TRBJ1-2,CAYQGVRGYTF,TGTGCCTACCAGGGGGTTCGTGGCTACACCTTC